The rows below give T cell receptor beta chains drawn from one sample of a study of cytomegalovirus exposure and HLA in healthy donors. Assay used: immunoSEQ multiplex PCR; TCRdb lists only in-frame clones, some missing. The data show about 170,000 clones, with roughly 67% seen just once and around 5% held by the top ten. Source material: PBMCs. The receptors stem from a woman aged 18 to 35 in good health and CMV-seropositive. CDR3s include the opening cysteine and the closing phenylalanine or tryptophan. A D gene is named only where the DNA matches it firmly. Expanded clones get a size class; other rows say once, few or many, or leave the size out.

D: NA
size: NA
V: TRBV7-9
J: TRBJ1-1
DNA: TGTGCCAGCAGCTTGTTTACAGGGACTGAAGCTTTCTTT
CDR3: CASSLFTGTEAFF

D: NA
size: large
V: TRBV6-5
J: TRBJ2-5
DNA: TGTGCCAGCAGTTACCTTCCGGGAGTACAAGAGACCCAGTACTTC
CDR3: CASSYLPGVQETQYF

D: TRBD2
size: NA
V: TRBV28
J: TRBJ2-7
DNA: TGTGCCAGCAGTTCAATAACTAGCGGGGGGCTGAAATACGAGCAGTACTTC
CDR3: CASSSITSGGLKYEQYF

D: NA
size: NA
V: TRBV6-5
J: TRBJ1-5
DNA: TGTGCCAGCAGTTACGCGGCAGGCAATCAGCCCCAGCATTTT
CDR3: CASSYAAGNQPQHF

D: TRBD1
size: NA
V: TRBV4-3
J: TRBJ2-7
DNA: TGCGCCAGCAGCCAAGATCGCGGGACAGGGGCCTACGAGCAGTACTTC
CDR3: CASSQDRGTGAYEQYF

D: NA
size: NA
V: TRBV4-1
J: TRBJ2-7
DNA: TGCGCCAGCAGCCCTCAGGAGGGACGGATCTACGAGCAGTACTTC
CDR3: CASSPQEGRIYEQYF

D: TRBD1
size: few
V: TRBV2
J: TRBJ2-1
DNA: TGTGCCAGCAGCCGGACAGGGGAGAATGAGCAGTTCTTC
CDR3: CASSRTGENEQFF

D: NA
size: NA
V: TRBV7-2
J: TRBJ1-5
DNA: TGTGCCAGCAGCTTGCCGGGAAGCAATCAGCCCCAGCATTTT
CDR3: CASSLPGSNQPQHF

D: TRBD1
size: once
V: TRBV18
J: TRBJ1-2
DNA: TGTGCCAGCTCGCTACCCAGACCCAACCGAGGACAGGGGCCCGACTATGGCTACACCTTC
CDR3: CASSLPRPNRGQGPDYGYTF

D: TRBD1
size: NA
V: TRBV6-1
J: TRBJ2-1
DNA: TGTGCCAGCCACACAGGGGGAAGCTCCTACAATGAGCAGTTCTTC
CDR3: CASHTGGSSYNEQFF

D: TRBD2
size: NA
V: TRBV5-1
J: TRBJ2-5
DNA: TGCGCCAGCAGCTTGACTAGCGGGGGCCCGGGCCAGTACTTC
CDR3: CASSLTSGGPGQYF

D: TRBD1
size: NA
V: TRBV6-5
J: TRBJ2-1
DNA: TGTGCCAGCAGTTACTCGACAGGGACGGATGAGCAGTTCTTC
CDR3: CASSYSTGTDEQFF

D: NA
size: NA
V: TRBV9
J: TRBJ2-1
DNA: TGTGCCAGCAGCGCCCCTGGTGGGCAACACAATGAGCAGTTCTTC
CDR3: CASSAPGGQHNEQFF

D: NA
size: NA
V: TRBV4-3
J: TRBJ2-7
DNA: TGCGCCAGCAGCCAAGATGGGGCGGGAAGAAACGAGCAGTACTTC
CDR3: CASSQDGAGRNEQYF

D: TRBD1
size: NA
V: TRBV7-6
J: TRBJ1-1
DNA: TGTGCCAGCAGCTTAAGAGGGGGCGCGAACACTGAAGCTTTCTTT
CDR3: CASSLRGGANTEAFF

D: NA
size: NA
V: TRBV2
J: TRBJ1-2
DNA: TGTGCCAGCAGTGAGGGCGCCTCAAGTGGCTACACCTTC
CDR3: CASSEGASSGYTF

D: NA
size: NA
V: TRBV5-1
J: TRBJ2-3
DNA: TGCGCCAGCAGCTCCGGGGTGACCACAGATACGCAGTATTTT
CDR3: CASSSGVTTDTQYF

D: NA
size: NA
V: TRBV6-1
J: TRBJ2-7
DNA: TGTGCCAGCAGTCCATTAGGGGACTACGAGCAGTACTTC
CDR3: CASSPLGDYEQYF

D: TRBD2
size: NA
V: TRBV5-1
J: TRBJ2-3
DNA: TGCGCCAGCAGCTTAGTTGGCGGGGGGTTCACAGATACGCAGTATTTC
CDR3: CASSLVGGGFTDTQYF

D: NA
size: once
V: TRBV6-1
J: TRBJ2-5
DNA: TGTGCCAGCAGTGAAGGGGACATCCAAGAGACCCAGTACTTC
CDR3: CASSEGDIQETQYF

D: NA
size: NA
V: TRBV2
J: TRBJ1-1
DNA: TGTGCCACCGTTAGAGAGGAGATGAACACTGAAGCTTTCTTT
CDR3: CATVREEMNTEAFF

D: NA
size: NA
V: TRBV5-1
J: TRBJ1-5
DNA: TGCGCCAGCAGCGTTGCCAGGGATCAGCCCCAGCATTTT
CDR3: CASSVARDQPQHF

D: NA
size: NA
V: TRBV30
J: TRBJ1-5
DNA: TGTGCCTGGATCCTGGGGGGGGATCAGCCCCAGCATTTT
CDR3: CAWILGGDQPQHF

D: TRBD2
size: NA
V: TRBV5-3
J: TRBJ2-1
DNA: TGTGCCAGAAGCTTCCAGCGGGGGGCTAATGAGCAGTTCTTC
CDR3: CARSFQRGANEQFF

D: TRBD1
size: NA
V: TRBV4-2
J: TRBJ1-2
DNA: TGTGCCAGCAGCCCTGACCCGGACAGGGGGCGAGTTTCCGTCACCTTC
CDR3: CASSPDPDRGRVSVTF

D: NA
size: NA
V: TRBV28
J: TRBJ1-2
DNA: TGTGCCAGCAGTTTGGACAGTAACTATGGCTACACCTTC
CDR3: CASSLDSNYGYTF

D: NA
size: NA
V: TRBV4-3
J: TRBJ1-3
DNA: TGCGCCAGCAGCCAAGATCTAGGTTATAACACCATATATTTT
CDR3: CASSQDLGYNTIYF

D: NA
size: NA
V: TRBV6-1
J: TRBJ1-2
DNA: TGTGCCAGCAGTGGCCCGGGGGGGGCCGTCCGTCCCTATGGCTACACCTTC
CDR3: CASSGPGGAVRPYGYTF

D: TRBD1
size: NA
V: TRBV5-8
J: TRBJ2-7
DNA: TGTGCCAGCAGATCCCGGGACAGGGGATTTTACGAGCAGTACTTC
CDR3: CASRSRDRGFYEQYF

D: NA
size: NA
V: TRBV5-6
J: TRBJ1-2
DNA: TGTGCCAGCAGCTTGATGGCAGGAGGTGGCTACACCTTC
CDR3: CASSLMAGGGYTF

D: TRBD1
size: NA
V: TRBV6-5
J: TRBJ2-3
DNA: TGTGCCAGCAGTCGCAGACAGGGGTTTGATACGCAGTATTTT
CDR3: CASSRRQGFDTQYF

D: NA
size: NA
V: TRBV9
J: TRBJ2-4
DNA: TGTGCCAGCAGCGTAGCAGGAGGGTTCGCCAAAAACATTCAGTACTTC
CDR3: CASSVAGGFAKNIQYF

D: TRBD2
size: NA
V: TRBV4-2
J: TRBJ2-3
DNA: TGTGCCAGCAGCCAAGAGGATTTGGGGGGGATCACAGATACGCAGTATTTT
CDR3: CASSQEDLGGITDTQYF

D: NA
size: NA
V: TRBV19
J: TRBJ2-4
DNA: TGTGCCAGTAGTGGAACAGGAATAGCCAAAAACATTCAGTACTTC
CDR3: CASSGTGIAKNIQYF

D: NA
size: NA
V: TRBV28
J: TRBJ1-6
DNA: TGTGCCAGCAGTTGGGGAGCGCAGGCCTCCGATTCACCCCTCCACTTT
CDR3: CASSWGAQASDSPLHF

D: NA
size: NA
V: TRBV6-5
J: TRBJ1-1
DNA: TGTGCCAGCAGTTACGTGCAGGGCGCTGAAGCTTTCTTT
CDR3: CASSYVQGAEAFF

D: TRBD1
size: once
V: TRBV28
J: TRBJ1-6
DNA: TGTGCCAGCAGCTGGGACAGGCGGATTTCACCCCTCCACTTT
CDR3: CASSWDRRISPLHF

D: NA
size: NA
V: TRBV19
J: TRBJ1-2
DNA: TGTGCCAGTAGTATCAATGAGGGTTCCTATGGCTACACCTTC
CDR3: CASSINEGSYGYTF

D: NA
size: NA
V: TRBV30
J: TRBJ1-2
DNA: TGTGCCTGTCCCGGGACTCCGAGGAGAAACTATGGCTACACCTTC
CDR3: CACPGTPRRNYGYTF

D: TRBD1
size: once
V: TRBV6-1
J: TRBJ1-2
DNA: TGTGCCAGCAGGACAGGGTCTATTCGCGGAGATGGCTACACCTTC
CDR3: CASRTGSIRGDGYTF

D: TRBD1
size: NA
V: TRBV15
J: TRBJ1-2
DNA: TGTGCCACCAGCGAGACACAACTAGGTACAGGGGGCAGAGGCTATGGCTACACCTTC
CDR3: CATSETQLGTGGRGYGYTF

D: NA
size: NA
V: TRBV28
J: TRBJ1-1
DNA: TGTGCCAGCAAACTTATTCAGGGGACTGAAGCTTTCTTT
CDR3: CASKLIQGTEAFF

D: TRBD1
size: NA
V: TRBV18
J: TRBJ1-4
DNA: TGTGCCAGCTCATCTTTACCCGGGACAGACAATGAAAAACTGTTTTTT
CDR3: CASSSLPGTDNEKLFF

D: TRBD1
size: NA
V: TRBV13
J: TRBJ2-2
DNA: TGTGCCAGCAGCCGGGAAAGGACAGGGGCCACCGGGGAGCTGTTTTTT
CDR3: CASSRERTGATGELFF

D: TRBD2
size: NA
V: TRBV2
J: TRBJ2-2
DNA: TGTGCCAGCAGAGTTAGCGGGGGTGACAACACCGGGGAGCTGTTTTTT
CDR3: CASRVSGGDNTGELFF

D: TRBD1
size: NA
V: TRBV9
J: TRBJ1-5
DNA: TGTGCCAGCAGCGTGACAGGGGATCAGCCCCAGCATTTT
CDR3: CASSVTGDQPQHF

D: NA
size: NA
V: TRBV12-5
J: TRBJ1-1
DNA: TGTGCTAGTGGTTTGGTACTACAGGGTAGTGGGATCGCTGAAGCTTTCTTT
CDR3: CASGLVLQGSGIAEAFF

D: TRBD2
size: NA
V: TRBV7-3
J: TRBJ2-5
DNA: TGTGCCAGCAGCCAAAGCGGGGGGGCGTCCCCGGAGACCCAGTACTTC
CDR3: CASSQSGGASPETQYF

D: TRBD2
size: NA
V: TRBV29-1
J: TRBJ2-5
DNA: TGCAGCGCCGTAGCGGGCAGACTCCGAGAGACCCAGTACTTC
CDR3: CSAVAGRLRETQYF

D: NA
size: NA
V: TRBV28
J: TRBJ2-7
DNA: TGTGCCAGCAGTGGAGAGGGCAGGGGTCTCCACGAGCAGTACTTC
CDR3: CASSGEGRGLHEQYF

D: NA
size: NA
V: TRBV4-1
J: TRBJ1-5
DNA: TGCGCCAGCAGTCAGGGACCGGTCGGGGGTCAGCCCCAGCATTTT
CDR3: CASSQGPVGGQPQHF

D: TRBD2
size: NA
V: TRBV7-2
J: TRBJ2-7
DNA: TGTGCCAGCAGCTGGACTAGCGGGGGGACCTACGAGCAGTACTTC
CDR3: CASSWTSGGTYEQYF